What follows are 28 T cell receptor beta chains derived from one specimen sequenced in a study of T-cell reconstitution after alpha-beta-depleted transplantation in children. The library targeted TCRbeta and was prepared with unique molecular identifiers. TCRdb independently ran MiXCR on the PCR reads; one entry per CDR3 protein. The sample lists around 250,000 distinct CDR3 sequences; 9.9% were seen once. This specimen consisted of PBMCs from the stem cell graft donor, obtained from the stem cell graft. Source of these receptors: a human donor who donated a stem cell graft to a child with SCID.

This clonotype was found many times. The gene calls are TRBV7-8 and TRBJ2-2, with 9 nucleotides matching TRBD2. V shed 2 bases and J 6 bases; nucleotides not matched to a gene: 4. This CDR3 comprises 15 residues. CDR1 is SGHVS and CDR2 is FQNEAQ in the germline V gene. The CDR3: CASSLLAGGPGELFF. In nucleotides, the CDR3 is TGTGCCAGCAGCTTATTGGCGGGGGGGCCCGGGGAGCTGTTTTTT.

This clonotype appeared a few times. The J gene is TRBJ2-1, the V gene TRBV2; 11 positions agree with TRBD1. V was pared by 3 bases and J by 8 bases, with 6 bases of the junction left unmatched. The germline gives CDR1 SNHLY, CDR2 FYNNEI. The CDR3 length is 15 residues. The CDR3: CASSDPDRGRYEQFF. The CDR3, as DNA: TGTGCCAGCAGTGATCCGGACAGGGGGCGCTATGAGCAGTTCTTC.

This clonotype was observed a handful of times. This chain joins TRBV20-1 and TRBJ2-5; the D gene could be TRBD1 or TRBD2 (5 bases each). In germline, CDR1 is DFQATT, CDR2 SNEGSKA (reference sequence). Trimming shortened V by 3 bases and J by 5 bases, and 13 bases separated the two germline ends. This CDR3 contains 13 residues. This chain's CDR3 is CSARIQGGETQYF. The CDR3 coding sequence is TGCAGTGCTAGGATTCAGGGCGGGGAGACCCAGTACTTC.

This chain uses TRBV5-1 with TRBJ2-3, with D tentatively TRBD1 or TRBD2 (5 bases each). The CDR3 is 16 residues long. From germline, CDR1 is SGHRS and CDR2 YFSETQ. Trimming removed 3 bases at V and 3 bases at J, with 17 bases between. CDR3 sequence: CASSSRGFGVTDTQYF. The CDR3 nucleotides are TGCGCCAGCAGCTCGAGGGGATTCGGGGTGACAGATACGCAGTATTTT.

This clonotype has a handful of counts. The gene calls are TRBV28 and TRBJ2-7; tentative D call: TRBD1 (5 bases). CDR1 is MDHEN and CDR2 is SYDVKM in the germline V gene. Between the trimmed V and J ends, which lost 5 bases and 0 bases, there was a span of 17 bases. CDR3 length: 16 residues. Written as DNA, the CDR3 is TGTGCCAGCAGTACCAGGGCACTCATCCGCTCCTACGAGCAGTACTTC. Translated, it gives CASSTRALIRSYEQYF.

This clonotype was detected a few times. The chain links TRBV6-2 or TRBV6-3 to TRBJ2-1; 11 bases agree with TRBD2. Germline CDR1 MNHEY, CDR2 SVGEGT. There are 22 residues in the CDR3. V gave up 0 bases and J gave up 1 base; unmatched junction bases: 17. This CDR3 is CASSYSGGSGGGLSLSYNEQFF. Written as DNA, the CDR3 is TGTGCCAGCAGTTACTCGGGAGGTAGCGGGGGGGGTCTTTCCCTATCCTACAATGAGCAGTTCTTC.

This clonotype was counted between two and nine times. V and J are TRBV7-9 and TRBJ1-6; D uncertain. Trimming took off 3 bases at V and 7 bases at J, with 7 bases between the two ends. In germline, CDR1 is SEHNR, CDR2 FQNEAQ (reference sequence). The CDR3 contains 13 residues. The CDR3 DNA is TGTGCCAGCAGCTTCAGTGAAAATTCACCCCTCCACTTT. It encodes CASSFSENSPLHF.

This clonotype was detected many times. CDR3 DNA sequence: TGTGCCAGCAGCTTCACTAGCGGGGGGACCCAAGATACGCAGTATTTT. Protein: CASSFTSGGTQDTQYF. The V and J genes are TRBV7-2 and TRBJ2-3; 12 bases fit TRBD2. The CDR3 totals 16 residues. Trimming at V came to 3 bases and at J to 5 bases, leaving 6 bases not matched to a gene. Per germline, CDR1 SGHTA and CDR2 FQGNSA. Full variable domain (outside the CDR3, taken from reference TRBV7-2 and TRBJ2-3): GAGVSQSPSNKVTEKGKDVELRCDPISGHTALYWYRQSLGQGLEFLIYFQGNSAPDKSGLPSDRFSAERTGGSVSTLTIQRTQQEDSAVYLCASSFTSGGTQDTQYFGPGTRLTVL.

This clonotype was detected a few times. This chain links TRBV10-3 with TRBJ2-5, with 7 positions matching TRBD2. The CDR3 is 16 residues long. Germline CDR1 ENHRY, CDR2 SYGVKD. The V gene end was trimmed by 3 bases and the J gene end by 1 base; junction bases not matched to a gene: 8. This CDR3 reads CAISEEAGDLQETQYF. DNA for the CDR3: TGTGCCATCAGTGAAGAGGCGGGGGACCTCCAAGAGACCCAGTACTTC.

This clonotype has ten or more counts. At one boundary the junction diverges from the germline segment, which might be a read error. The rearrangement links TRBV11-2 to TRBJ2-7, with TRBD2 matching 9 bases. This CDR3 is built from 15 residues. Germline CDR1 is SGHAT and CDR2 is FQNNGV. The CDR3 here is CASSPSLAGGYKQYF. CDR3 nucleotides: TGTGCCAGCAGCCCCTCACTAGCGGGCGGCTACAAGCAGTACTTC.

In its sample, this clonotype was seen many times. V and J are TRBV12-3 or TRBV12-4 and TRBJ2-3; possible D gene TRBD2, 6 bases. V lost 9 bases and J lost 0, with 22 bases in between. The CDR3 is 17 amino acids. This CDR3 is CASSTRGRNPSTDTQYF. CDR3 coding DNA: TGTGCCAGTTCTACCCGGGGGAGGAATCCTAGCACAGATACGCAGTATTTT.

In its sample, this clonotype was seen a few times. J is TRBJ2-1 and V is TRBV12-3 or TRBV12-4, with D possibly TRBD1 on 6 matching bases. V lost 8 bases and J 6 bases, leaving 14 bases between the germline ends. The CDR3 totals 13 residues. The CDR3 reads CASSLDSRNEQFF. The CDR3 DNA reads TGTGCCAGCTCCCTGGACAGTCGCAATGAGCAGTTCTTC.

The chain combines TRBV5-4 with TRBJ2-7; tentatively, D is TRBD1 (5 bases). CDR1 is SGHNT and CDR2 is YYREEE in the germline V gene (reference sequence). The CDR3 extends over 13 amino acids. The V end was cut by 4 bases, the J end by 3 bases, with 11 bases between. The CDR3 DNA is TGTGCCAGCAGCCAGGGTCCGATCTACGAGCAGTACTTC. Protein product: CASSQGPIYEQYF.

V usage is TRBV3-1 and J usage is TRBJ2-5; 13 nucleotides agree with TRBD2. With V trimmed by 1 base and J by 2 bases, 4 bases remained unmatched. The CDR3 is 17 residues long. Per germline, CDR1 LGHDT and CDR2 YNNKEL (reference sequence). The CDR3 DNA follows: TGTGCCAGCAGCCAAGGGTTGGGACTAGCGGGGCAAGAGACCCAGTACTTC. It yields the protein CASSQGLGLAGQETQYF.

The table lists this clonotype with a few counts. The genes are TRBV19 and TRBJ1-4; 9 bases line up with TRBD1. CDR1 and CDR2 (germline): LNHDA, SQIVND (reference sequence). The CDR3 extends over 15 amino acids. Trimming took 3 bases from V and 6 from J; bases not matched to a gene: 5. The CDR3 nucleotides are TGTGCCAGTAGTATCGAGGACAGGGGCGATGAAAAACTGTTTTTT. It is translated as CASSIEDRGDEKLFF.

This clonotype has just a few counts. In DNA form, the CDR3 reads TGTGCCAGCAGTGAAATTGGGACGGGGGGCACCGGGGAGCTGTTTTTT. As protein: CASSEIGTGGTGELFF. V gene TRBV25-1 combines with J gene TRBJ2-2; 7 bases agree with TRBD2. This CDR3 contains 16 residues. Germline V lookup: CDR1 MGHDK, CDR2 SYGVNS. The V segment lost 2 bases and the J segment 4 bases; nucleotides outside the gene matches: 7.

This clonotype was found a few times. CDR3 sequence: CASSLSGSGIPYEQYF. The CDR3 DNA sequence: TGTGCCAGCAGCTTATCTGGGTCAGGAATTCCCTACGAGCAGTACTTC. The rearrangement links TRBV7-8 to TRBJ2-7, with no clear D. Germline assignment: CDR1 SGHVS and CDR2 FQNEAQ. V was pared by 2 bases and J by 2 bases, with 16 bases between. The CDR3 contains 16 residues.

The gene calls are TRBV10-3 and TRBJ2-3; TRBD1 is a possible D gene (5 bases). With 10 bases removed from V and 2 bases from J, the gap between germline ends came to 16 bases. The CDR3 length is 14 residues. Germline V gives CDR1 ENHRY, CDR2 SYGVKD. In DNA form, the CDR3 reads TGTGCCACCCTGACAGAGGACAACACAGATACGCAGTATTTT. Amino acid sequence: CATLTEDNTDTQYF.

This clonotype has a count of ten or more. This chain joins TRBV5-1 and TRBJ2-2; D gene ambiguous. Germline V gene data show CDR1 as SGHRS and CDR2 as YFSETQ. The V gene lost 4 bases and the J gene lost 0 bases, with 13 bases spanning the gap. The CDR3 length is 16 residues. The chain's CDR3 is CASSTAQGPNTGELFF. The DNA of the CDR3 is TGCGCCAGCAGCACCGCTCAAGGGCCGAACACCGGGGAGCTGTTTTTT.

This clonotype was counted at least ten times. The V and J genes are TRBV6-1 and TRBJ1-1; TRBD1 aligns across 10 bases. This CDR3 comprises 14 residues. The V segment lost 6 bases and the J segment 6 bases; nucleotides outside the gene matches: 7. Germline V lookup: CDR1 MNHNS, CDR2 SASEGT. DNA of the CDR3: TGTGCCAGCAGCCCCGGGACAGGGGCGGCTGAAGCTTTCTTT. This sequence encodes CASSPGTGAAEAFF.

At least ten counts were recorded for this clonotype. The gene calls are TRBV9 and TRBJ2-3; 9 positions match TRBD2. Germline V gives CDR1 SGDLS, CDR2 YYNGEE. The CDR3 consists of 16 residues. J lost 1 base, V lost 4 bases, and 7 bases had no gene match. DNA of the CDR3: TGTGCCAGCAGCCAGCGCGGGGGGGCAGGCACAGATACGCAGTATTTT. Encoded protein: CASSQRGGAGTDTQYF.

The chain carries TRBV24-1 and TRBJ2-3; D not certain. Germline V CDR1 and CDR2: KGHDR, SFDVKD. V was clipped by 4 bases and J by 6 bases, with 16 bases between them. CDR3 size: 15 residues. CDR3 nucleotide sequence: TGTGCCACCAGTGAGCGGAACGGACCGTCTGATACGCAGTATTTT. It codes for CATSERNGPSDTQYF.

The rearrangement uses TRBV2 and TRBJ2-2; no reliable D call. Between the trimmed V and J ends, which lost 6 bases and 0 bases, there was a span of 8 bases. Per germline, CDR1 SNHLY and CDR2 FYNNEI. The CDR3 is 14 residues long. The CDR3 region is CASSRRPNTGELFF. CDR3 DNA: TGTGCCAGCAGCCGAAGACCGAACACCGGGGAGCTGTTTTTT.

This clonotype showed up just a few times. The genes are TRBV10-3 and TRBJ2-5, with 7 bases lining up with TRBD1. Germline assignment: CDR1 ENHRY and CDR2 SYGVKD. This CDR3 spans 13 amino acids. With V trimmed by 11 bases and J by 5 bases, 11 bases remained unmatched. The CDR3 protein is CAVKGGQGETQYF. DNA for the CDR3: TGTGCCGTCAAAGGGGGCCAGGGGGAGACCCAGTACTTC.

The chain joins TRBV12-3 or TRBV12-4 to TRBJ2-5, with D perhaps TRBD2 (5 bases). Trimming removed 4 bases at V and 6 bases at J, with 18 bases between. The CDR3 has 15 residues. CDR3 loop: CASSSRTGFMKTQYF. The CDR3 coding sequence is TGTGCCAGCAGTTCCCGGACTGGGTTTATGAAGACCCAGTACTTC.

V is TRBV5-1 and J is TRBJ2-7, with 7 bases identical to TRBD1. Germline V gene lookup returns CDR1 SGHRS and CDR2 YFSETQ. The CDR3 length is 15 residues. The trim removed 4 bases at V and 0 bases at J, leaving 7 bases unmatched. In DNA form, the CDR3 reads TGCGCCAGCAGCCGGGACAGTGGAGCCTCCTACGAGCAGTACTTC. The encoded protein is CASSRDSGASYEQYF.

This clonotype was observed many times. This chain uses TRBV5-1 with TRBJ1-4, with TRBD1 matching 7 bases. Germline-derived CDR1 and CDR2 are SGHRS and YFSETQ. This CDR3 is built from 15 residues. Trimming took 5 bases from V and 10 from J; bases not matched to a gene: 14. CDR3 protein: CASRRGTDSGGKLFF. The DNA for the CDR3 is TGCGCCAGCAGGCGGGGGACAGATTCGGGCGGAAAACTGTTTTTT.

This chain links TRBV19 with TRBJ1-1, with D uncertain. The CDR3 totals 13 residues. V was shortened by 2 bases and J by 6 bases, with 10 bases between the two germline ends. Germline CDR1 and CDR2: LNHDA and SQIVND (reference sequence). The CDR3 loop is CASSIRGLSEAFF. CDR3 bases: TGTGCCAGTAGTATACGGGGTCTCTCTGAAGCTTTCTTT.